Following are 2 T cell receptor beta chains from one sample sequenced in a study of naive and memory T cell subsets. An equimolar mix of two oligonucleotides served as the beta constant-region primer for TRBC1 and TRBC2. Ligated cDNA was amplified by four rounds of PCR with nested alpha and beta constant-region primers and SP2. A single record per CDR3 protein comes from TCRdb applying MiXCR to the UMI-ligation and nested PCR reads. The sample lists over 65,000 distinct CDR3 sequences, around 9% occurring once. Material for sequencing was naive CD8+ T cells from blood. The source of these receptors is a human donor in good health.

This clonotype has ten or more counts. This chain joins TRBV28 and TRBJ2-5; 7 bases line up with TRBD2. Germline CDR1 reads MDHEN; CDR2 reads SYDVKM. The CDR3 length is 17 residues. Unmatched junction bases numbered 18, after V lost 6 bases and J lost 5 bases. For the CDR3, the DNA is TGTGCCAGCAGCCACCCCCCCCTCAGCGGGGTGGGGGAGACCCAGTACTTC. Translating it yields CASSHPPLSGVGETQYF.

This clonotype has only a few counts. The chain has TRBV4-3 and TRBJ2-3; the D is unclear. Germline values: CDR1 LGHNA, CDR2 YSLEER. This CDR3 region has 13 residues. V was trimmed by 0 bases and J by 2 bases, leaving 3 bases between them. The CDR3 region is CASSQDITDTQYF. The CDR3 nucleotides read TGCGCCAGCAGCCAAGATATCACAGATACGCAGTATTTT.